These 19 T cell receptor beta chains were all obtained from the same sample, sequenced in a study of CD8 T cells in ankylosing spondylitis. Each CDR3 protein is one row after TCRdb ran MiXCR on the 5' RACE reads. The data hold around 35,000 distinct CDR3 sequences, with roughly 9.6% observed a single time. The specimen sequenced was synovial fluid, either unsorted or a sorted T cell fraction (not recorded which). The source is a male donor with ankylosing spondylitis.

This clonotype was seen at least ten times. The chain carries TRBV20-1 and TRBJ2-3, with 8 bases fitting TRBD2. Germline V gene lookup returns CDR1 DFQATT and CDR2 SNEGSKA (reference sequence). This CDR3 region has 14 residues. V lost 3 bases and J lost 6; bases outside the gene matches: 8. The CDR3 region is CSAREKREMDTQYF. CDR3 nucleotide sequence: TGCAGTGCTAGGGAAAAGCGGGAGATGGATACGCAGTATTTT.

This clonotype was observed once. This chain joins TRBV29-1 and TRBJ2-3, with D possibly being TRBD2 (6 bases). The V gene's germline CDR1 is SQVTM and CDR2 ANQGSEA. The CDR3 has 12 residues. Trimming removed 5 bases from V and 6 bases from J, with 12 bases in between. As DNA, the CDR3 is TGCAGCGTTTGGCCCCGGGGGGATACGCAGTATTTT. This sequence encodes CSVWPRGDTQYF.

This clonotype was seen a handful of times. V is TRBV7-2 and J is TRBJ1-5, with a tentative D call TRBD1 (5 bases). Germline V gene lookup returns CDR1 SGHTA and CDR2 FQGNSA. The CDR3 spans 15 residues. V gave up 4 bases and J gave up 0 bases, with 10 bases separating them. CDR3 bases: TGTGCCAGCAGCTGGCAGGGTAATAGCAATCAGCCCCAGCATTTT. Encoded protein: CASSWQGNSNQPQHF.

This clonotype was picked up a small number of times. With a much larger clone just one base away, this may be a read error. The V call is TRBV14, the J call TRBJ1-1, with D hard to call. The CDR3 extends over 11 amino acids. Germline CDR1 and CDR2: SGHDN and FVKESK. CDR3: CASCQSAEAFF. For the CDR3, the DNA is TGTGCCAGCTGCCAATCAGCTGAAGCTTTCTTT.

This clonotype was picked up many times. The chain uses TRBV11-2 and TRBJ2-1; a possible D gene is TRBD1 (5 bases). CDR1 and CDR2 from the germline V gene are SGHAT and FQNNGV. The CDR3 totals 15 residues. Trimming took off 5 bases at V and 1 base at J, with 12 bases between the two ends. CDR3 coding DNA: TGTGCCAGCAGCAAAGACCCAGGGTCCTACAATGAGCAGTTCTTC. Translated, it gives CASSKDPGSYNEQFF.

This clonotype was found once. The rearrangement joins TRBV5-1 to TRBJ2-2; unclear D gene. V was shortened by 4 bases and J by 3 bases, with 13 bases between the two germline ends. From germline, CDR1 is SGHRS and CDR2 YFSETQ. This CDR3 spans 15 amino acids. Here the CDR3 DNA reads TGCGCCAGCAGCCTAATTCGGGTAGACACCGGGGAGCTGTTTTTT. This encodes CASSLIRVDTGELFF.

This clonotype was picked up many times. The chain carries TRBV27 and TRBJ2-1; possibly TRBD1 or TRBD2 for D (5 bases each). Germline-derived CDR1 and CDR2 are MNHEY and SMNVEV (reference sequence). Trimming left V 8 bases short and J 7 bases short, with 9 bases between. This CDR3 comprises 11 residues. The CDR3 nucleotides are TGTGCCAGCGGTGAGGGGAATGAGCAGTTCTTC. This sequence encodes CASGEGNEQFF.

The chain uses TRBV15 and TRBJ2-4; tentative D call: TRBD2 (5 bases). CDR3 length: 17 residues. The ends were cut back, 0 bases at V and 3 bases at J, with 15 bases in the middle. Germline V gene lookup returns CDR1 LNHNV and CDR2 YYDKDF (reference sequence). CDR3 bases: TGTGCCACCAGCAGAGATTCACGGGGTCGAGACAAAAACATTCAGTACTTC. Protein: CATSRDSRGRDKNIQYF.

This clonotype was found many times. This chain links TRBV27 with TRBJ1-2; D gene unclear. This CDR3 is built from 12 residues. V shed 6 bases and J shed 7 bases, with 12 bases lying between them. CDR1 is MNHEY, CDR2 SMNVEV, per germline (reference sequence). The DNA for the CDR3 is TGTGCCAGCAGAGGGTGGGAGAGTGGCTACACCTTC. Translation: CASRGWESGYTF.

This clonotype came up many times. The DNA for the CDR3 is TGTGCCAGCAGTTCTGGTCTCGCGAACACCGGGGAGCTGTTTTTT. This sequence encodes CASSSGLANTGELFF. The chain couples TRBV7-3 to TRBJ2-2, with no clear D. Looked up from germline, CDR1 is SGHTA and CDR2 is FQGTGA. CDR3 length: 15 amino acids. The V end was cut by 6 bases, the J end by 0 bases, with 11 bases between.

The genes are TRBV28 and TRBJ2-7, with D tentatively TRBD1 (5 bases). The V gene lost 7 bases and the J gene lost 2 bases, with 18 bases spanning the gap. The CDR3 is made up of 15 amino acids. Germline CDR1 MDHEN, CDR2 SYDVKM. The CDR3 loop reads CASTPLGAPTYEQYF. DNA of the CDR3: TGTGCCAGCACCCCGTTAGGGGCCCCTACCTACGAGCAGTACTTC.

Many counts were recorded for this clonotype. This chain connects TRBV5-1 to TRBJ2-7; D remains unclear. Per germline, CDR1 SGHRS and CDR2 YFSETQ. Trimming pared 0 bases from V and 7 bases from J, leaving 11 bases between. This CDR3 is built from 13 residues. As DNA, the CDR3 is TGCGCCAGCAGCTTGGATCTCGTAGGGGAGCAGTACTTC. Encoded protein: CASSLDLVGEQYF.

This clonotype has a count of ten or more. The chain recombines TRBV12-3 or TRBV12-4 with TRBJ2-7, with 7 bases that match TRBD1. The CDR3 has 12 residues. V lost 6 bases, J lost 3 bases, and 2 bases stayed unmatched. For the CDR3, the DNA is TGTGCCAGCAGCTACAGGGGCTACGAGCAGTACTTC. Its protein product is CASSYRGYEQYF.

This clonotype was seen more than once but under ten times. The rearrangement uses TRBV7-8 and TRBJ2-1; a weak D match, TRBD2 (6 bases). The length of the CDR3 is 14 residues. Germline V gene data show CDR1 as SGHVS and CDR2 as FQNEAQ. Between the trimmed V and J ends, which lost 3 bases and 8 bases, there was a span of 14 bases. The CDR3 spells CASSLGGTGDEQFF. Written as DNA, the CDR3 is TGTGCCAGCAGCTTGGGTGGTACGGGGGATGAGCAGTTCTTC.

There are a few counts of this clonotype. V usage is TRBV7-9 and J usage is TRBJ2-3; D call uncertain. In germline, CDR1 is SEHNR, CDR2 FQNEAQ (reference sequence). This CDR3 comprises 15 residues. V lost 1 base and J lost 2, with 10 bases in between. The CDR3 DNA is TGTGCCAGCAGCTTAGGGTATGGATCCACAGATACGCAGTATTTT. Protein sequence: CASSLGYGSTDTQYF.

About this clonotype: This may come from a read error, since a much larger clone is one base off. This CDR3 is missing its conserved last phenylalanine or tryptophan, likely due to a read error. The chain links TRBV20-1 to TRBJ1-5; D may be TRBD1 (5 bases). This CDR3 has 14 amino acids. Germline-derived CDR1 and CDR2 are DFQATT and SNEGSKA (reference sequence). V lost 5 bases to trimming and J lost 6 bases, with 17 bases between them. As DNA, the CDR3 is TGCAGTGCTTCTCCGCCAGGGCGATTTCAGCCCCAGCATTCT. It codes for CSASPPGRFQPQHS.

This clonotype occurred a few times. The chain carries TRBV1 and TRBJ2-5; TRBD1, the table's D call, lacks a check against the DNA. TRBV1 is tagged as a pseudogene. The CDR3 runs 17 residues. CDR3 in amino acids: CTSSQDLTGTEQETQYF. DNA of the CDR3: TGCACCAGCAGCCAAGATCTGACCGGGACGGAACAAGAGACCCAGTACTTC.

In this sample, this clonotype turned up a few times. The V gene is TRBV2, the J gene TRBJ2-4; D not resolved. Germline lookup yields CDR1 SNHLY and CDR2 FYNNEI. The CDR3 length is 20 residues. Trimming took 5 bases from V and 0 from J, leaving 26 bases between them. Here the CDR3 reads CASSLPTLAILELAKNIQYF. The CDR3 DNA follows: TGTGCCAGCAGTCTCCCCACGTTGGCTATACTCGAACTAGCCAAAAACATTCAGTACTTC.

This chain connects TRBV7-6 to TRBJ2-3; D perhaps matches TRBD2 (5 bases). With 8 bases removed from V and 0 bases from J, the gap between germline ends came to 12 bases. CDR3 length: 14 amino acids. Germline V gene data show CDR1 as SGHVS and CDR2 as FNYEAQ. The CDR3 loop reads CASGAGGSTDTQYF. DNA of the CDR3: TGTGCCAGCGGCGCTGGCGGGAGCACAGATACGCAGTATTTT.